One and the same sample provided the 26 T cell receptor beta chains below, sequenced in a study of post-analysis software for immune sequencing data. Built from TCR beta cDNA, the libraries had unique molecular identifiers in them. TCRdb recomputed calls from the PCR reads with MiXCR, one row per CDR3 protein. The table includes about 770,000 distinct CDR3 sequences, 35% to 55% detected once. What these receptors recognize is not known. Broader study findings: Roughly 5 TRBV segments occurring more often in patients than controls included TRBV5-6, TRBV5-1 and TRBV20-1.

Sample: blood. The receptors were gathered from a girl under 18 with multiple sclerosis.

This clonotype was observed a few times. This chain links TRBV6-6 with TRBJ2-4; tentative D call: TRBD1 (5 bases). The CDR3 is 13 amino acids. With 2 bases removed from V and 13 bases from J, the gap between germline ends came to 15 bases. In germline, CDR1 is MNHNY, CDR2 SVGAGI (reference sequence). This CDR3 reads CASSYVAGIGQYF. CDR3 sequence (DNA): TGTGCCAGCAGTTACGTGGCAGGGATCGGGCAGTACTTC.

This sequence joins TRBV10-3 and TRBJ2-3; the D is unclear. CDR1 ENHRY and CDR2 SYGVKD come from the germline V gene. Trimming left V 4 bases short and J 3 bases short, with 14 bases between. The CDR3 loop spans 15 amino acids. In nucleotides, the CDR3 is TGTGCCATCAGTGTCGGGCCCGGGCTAACAGATACGCAGTATTTT. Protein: CAISVGPGLTDTQYF.

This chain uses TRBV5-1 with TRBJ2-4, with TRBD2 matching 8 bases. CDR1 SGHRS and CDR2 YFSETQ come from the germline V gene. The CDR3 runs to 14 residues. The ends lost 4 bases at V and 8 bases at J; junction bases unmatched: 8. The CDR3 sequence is CASSNRGGRDIQYF. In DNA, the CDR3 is TGCGCCAGCAGCAATCGGGGGGGACGGGACATTCAGTACTTC.

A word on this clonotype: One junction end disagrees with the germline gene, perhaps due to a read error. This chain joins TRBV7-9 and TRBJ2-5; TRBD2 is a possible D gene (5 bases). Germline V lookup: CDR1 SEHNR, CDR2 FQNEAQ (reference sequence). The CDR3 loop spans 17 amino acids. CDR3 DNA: TGTGCCGGCAGTCGCAAGGGTTGGACGTCGGGCGGGGAGACCCAGTACTTC. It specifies CAGSRKGWTSGGETQYF. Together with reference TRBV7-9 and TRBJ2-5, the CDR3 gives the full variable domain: DTGVSQNPRHKITKRGQNVTFRCDPISEHNRLYWYRQTLGQGPEFLTYFQNEAQLEKSRLLSDRFSAERPKGSFSTLEIQRTEQGDSAMYLCAGSRKGWTSGGETQYFGPGTRLLVL.

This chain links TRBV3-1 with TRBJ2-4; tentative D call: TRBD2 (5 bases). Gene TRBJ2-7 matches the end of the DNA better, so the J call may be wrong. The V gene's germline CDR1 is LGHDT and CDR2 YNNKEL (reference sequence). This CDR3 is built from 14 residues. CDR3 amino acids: CASSHDRGSYEQYF. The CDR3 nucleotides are TGTGCCAGCAGCCATGATCGGGGATCCTACGAGCAGTACTTC.

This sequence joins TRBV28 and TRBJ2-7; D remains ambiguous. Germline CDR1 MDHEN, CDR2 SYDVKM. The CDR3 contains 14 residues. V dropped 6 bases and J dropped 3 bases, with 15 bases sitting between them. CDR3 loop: CASSPSPLGYEQYF. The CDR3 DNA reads TGTGCCAGCAGCCCATCGCCGTTGGGCTACGAGCAGTACTTC.

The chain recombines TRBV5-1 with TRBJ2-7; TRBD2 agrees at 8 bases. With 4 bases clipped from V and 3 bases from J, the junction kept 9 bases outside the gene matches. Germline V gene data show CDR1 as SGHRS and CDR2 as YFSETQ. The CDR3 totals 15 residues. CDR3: CASSQSGSGFYEQYF. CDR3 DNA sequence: TGCGCCAGCAGCCAGAGCGGGAGTGGATTCTACGAGCAGTACTTC.

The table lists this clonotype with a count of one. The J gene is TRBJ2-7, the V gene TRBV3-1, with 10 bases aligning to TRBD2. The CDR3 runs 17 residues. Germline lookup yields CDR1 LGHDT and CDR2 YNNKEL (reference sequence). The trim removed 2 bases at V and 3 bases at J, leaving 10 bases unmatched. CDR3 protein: CASSQFSGRIGDYEQYF. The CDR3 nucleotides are TGTGCCAGCAGCCAATTTAGCGGGAGGATCGGGGACTACGAGCAGTACTTC.

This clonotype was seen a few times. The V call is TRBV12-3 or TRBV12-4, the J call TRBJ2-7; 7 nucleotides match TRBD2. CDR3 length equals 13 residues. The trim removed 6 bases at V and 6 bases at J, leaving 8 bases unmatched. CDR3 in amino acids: CASSPTSVGEQYF. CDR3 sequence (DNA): TGTGCCAGCAGCCCTACTAGCGTCGGCGAGCAGTACTTC.

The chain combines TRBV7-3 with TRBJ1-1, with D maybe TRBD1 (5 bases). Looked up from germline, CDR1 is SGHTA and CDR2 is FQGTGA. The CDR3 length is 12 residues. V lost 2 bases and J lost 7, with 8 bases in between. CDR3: CASSLSGGEAFF. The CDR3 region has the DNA TGTGCCAGCAGCTTATCGGGGGGTGAAGCTTTCTTT.

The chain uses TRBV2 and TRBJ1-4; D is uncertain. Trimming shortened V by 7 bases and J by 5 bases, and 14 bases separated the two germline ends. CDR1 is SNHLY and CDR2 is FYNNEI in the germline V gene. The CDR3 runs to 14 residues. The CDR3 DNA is TGTGCCAGCATGCGAAGCGGACGAAATGAAAAACTGTTTTTT. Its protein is CASMRSGRNEKLFF.

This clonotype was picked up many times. DNA of the CDR3: TGCGCCAGCAGCTTGCCTGGGACAGACTCCTACGAGCAGTACTTC. This encodes CASSLPGTDSYEQYF. The gene calls are TRBV5-1 and TRBJ2-7; 7 nucleotides agree with TRBD1. CDR1 is SGHRS and CDR2 is YFSETQ in the germline V gene. The V gene end was trimmed by 1 base and the J gene end by 0 bases; junction bases not matched to a gene: 4. The CDR3 spans 15 residues. Drawing the rest from reference TRBV5-1 and TRBJ2-7, the complete variable domain is KAGVTQTPRYLIKTRGQQVTLSCSPISGHRSVSWYQQTPGQGLQFLFEYFSETQRNKGNFPGRFSGRQFSNSRSEMNVSTLELGDSALYLCASSLPGTDSYEQYFGPGTRLTVT.

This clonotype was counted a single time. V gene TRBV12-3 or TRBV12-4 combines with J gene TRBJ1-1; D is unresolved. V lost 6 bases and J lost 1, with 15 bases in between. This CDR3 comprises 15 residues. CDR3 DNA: TGTGCCAGCAGCCCGTCGGGCGGTGAGAACACTGAAGCTTTCTTT. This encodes CASSPSGGENTEAFF.

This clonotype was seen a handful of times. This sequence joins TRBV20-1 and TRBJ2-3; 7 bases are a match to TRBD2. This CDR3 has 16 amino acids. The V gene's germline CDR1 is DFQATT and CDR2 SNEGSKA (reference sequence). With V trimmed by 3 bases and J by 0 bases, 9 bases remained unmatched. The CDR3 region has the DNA TGCAGTGCTAGCCGAGGGGCTAGCGGTAGCACAGATACGCAGTATTTT. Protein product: CSASRGASGSTDTQYF.

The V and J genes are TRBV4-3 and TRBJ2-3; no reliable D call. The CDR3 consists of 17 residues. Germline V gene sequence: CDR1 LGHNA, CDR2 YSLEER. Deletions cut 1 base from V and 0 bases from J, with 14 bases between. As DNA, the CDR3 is TGCGCCAGCAGCCAAGCGGCCGTCCGTCCTAGCACAGATACGCAGTATTTT. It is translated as CASSQAAVRPSTDTQYF.

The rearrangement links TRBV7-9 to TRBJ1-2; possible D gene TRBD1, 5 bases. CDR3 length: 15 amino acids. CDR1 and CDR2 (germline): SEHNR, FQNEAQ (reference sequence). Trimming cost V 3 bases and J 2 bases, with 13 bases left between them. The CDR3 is CASSLGPRSNYGYTF. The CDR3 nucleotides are TGTGCCAGCAGCTTGGGACCGCGCTCGAACTATGGCTACACCTTC.

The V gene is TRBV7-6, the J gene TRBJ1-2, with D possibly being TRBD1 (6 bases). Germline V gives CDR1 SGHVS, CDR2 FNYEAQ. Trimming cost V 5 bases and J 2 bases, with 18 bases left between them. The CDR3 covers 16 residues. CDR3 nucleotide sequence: TGTGCCAGCAGCCCGGGCCTGGGGGGCACGAACTATGGCTACACCTTC. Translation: CASSPGLGGTNYGYTF.

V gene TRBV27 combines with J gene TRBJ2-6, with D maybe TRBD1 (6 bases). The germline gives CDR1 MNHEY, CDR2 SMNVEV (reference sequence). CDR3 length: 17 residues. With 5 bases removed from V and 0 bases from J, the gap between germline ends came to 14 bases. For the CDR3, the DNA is TGTGCCAGCAGTGTTCAAGGACAGACCTCTGGGGCCAACGTCCTGACTTTC. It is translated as CASSVQGQTSGANVLTF. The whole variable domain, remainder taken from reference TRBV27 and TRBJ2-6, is EAQVTQNPRYLITVTGKKLTVTCSQNMNHEYMSWYRQDPGLGLRQIYYSMNVEVTDKGDVPEGYKVSRKEKRNFPLILESPSPNQTSLYFCASSVQGQTSGANVLTFGAGSRLTVL.

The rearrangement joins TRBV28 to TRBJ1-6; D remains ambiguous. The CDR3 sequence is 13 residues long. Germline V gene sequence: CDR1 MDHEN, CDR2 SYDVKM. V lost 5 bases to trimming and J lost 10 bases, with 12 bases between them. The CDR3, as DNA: TGTGCCAGCAGTGCTCCCGAGGGCTCACCCCTCCACTTT. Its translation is CASSAPEGSPLHF.

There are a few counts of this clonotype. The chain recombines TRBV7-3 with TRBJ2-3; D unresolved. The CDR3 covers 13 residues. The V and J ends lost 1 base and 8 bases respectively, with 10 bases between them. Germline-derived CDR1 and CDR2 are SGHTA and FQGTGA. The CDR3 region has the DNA TGTGCCAGCAGCTTAATTGGGCCCGGTACGCAGTATTTT. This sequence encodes CASSLIGPGTQYF.

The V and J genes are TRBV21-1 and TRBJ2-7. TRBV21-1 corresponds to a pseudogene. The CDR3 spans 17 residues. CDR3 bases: TGTGCCAGCAGCAAAGAGGATGGCAGCCTATGCTCCTACGAGCAGTACTTC. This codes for CASSKEDGSLCSYEQYF.

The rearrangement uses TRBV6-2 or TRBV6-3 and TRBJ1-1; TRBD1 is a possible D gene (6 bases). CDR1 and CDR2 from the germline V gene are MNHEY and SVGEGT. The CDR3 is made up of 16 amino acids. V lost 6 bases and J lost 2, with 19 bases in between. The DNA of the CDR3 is TGTGCCAGCAGCGCACCCGGGACACCTAGAAACACTGAAGCTTTCTTT. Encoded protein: CASSAPGTPRNTEAFF.

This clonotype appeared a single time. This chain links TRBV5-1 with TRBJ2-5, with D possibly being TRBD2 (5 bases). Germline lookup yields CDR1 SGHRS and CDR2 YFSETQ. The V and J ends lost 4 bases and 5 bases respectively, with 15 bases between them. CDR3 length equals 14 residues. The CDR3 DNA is TGCGCCAGCAGCCGGACGGACTTGGGCGAGACCCAGTACTTC. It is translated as CASSRTDLGETQYF.

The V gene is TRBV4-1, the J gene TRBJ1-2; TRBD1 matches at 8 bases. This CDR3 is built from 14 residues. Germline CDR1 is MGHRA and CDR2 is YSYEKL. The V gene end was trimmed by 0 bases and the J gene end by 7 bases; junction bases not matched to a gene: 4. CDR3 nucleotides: TGCGCCAGCAGCCAAGAAGACAGGGGTGGTGGCTACACCTTC. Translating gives CASSQEDRGGGYTF.

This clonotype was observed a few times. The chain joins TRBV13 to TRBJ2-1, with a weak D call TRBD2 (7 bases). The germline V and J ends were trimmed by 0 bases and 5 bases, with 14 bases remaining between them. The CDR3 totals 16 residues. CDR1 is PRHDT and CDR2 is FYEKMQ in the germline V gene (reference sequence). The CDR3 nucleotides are TGTGCCAGCAGCTTAGGCCGGGGGCTAGCGGACAATGAGCAGTTCTTC. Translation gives CASSLGRGLADNEQFF.

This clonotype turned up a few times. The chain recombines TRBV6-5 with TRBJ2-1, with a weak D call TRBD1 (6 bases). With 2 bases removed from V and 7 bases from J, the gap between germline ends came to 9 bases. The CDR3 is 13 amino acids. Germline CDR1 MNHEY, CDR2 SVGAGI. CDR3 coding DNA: TGTGCCAGCAGTTACGAGGGGGAGAATGAGCAGTTCTTC. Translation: CASSYEGENEQFF.